This TCR beta chain was identified during a study of T cells after yellow fever vaccination. Whole-study context: Fractions low in cell number were prepared with SMART-Seq v4 Ultra Low Input.

Germline V gene data show CDR1 as SGHKS and CDR2 as YYEKEE (reference sequence). This CDR3 has 18 residues. The V gene end was trimmed by 1 base and the J gene end by 4 bases; junction bases not matched to a gene: 13. This clonotype was seen only a few times. TCRdb reanalysed the 5' RACE reads using MiXCR and keeps one entry per CDR3 protein. This table holds about 340,000 distinct CDR3 sequences, roughly 4% found once. The clonotype was recovered from a man aged 18-30 years who received the YFV17D yellow fever vaccine. This sequence joins TRBV5-5 and TRBJ1-2, with TRBD1 matching 10 bases. The input for sequencing was PBMCs, taken 5 days after the yellow fever booster vaccination. This CDR3 reads CASSLIGGAGQGSYGYTF. As DNA, the CDR3 is TGTGCCAGCAGCTTGATTGGCGGAGCGGGACAGGGGTCCTATGGCTACACCTTC.